This TCR beta chain was sequenced in a study of cytomegalovirus exposure and HLA in healthy donors. The primer mix had 60 Vbeta and 13 Jbeta primers. Assay: immunoSEQ multiplex PCR; the TCRdb copy retains only in-frame clones and omits some. The table gives about 51,000 clones; the top ten clones make up 20% to 30% of it. Germline values: CDR1 SGHDT, CDR2 YYEEEE. V was cut by 0 bases and J by 3 bases, with 7 bases left in between. The CDR3 covers 13 residues. Sample: PBMCs. The chain has TRBV5-6 and TRBJ2-7, with D tentatively TRBD1 (5 bases). This TCR was recovered from a man aged 35 to 55 in good health and CMV-seropositive. The CDR3 region has the DNA TGTGCCAGCAGCTTGGGACAGAACTACGAGCAGTACTTC. Translating it yields CASSLGQNYEQYF.